The rows below give T cell receptor beta chains drawn from one sample of a study of radiotherapy plus CTLA-4 blockade in lung cancer. Using immunoSEQ multiplex PCR, the repertoire was profiled, and TCRdb retains in-frame clones only, with some absent. The sample holds over 75,000 clones, around 83% seen once. The source was peripheral blood, collected from a patient treated with radiotherapy plus ipilimumab. The receptors were gathered from a human donor with non-small cell lung cancer who had stable disease on radiotherapy plus ipilimumab. Each CDR3 is given with its conserved first and last residue. A D gene is named only where the DNA matches it firmly. A row's size may be missing; if present it is once, few, many or a size class.

v_gene	j_gene	d_gene	abundance	CDR3nt	CDR3aa
TRBV6-5	TRBJ2-1	-	-	TGTGCCAGCAGGGCGGCAGGGGCACACAATGAGCAGTTCTTC	CASRAAGAHNEQFF
TRBV5-1	TRBJ2-6	TRBD1	-	TGCGCCAGCAGCTTGGCCGGACAGGGGACGATTGGGGCCAACGTCCTGACTTTC	CASSLAGQGTIGANVLTF
TRBV19	TRBJ2-2	TRBD2	-	TGTGCCAGTTCCCAGGGATTAGCGGGGGCGAACACCGGGGAGCTGTTTTTT	CASSQGLAGANTGELFF
TRBV29-1	TRBJ2-3	-	-	TGCAGCGTTGACACAGGGCCCACAGATACGCAGTATTTT	CSVDTGPTDTQYF
TRBV28	TRBJ2-5	-	few	TGTGCCAGCAGTTTTCTTGCGTGGGATTCCCAAGAGACCCAGTACTTC	CASSFLAWDSQETQYF
TRBV2	TRBJ1-4	TRBD1	-	TGTGCCAGCAGTGAAGTTTATGGGGACAGAGGAATGAATGAAAAACTGTTTTTT	CASSEVYGDRGMNEKLFF
TRBV7-2	TRBJ1-5	-	-	TGTGCCAGCAGCTTAAACCTTAATAGCAATCAGCCCCAGCATTTT	CASSLNLNSNQPQHF
TRBV28	TRBJ2-1	-	once	TGTGCCAGCAGTTTCAACCCCTCAGAGCAGTTCTTC	CASSFNPSEQFF
TRBV2	TRBJ2-5	-	-	TGTGCCAGCAGAAGGGAAGCGTCAGAGACCCAGTACTTC	CASRREASETQYF
TRBV5-1	TRBJ2-7	TRBD1	-	TGCGCCAGCAGCTTGGAGGTGTGGGACAGTACCTACGAGCAGTACTTC	CASSLEVWDSTYEQYF
TRBV20-1	TRBJ2-2	-	-	TGCAGTGCTAGGGGGGCCGGGGAGCTGTTTTTT	CSARGAGELFF
TRBV6-4	TRBJ2-1	TRBD2	-	TGTGCCAGCAAGATTACGGGCGGGAGCTCTGGTGAGCAGTTCTTC	CASKITGGSSGEQFF
TRBV11-2	TRBJ2-5	-	-	TGTGCCAGCAGCTCCTTGGTGTTTGAGACCCAGTACTTC	CASSSLVFETQYF
TRBV19	TRBJ1-2	-	-	TGTGCCAGTAGTATAGAAGAGGGGTTCTATGGCTACACCTTC	CASSIEEGFYGYTF
TRBV27	TRBJ2-1	-	-	TGTGCCAGCAGTTTACTTACCCGAGGGAATGAGCAGTTCTTC	CASSLLTRGNEQFF
TRBV7-2	TRBJ2-5	-	-	TGTGCCAGCAAACCCCCGGGCCAAGGGACCCAGTACTTC	CASKPPGQGTQYF
TRBV7-9	TRBJ2-7	-	-	TGTGCCAGCAGCTCCCGAAGAAGAGTGTACGAGCAGTACTTC	CASSSRRRVYEQYF
TRBV7-2	TRBJ1-1	-	-	TGTGCCAGCAGCTTCTCCGGGACCCAGAACACTGAAGCTTTCTTT	CASSFSGTQNTEAFF
TRBV5-1	TRBJ1-4	TRBD1	-	TGCGCCAGCAGCCGACGTGGACAGGGGGCCGGAGGGGAAAAACTGTTTTTT	CASSRRGQGAGGEKLFF
TRBV5-1	TRBJ2-6	-	-	TGCGCCAGCAGCACTGGACGGCTTTCTGGGGCCAACGTCCTGACTTTC	CASSTGRLSGANVLTF
TRBV6-4	TRBJ2-1	-	once	TGTGCCAGCAGTGACCGAACCAGGGGCAATGAGCAGTTCTTC	CASSDRTRGNEQFF
TRBV19	TRBJ2-3	-	-	TGTGCCAGTAGTCCCCGGGACCTAATCACAGATACGCAGTATTTT	CASSPRDLITDTQYF
TRBV25-1	TRBJ2-7	TRBD1	-	TGTGCCAGCAGTGACCTCGGGACAGGGGGTGGCGAGCAGTACTTC	CASSDLGTGGGEQYF
TRBV6-5	TRBJ1-5	-	-	TGTGCCAGCAGTTACTCACAGGCCACTTTAAATCAGCCCCAGCATTTT	CASSYSQATLNQPQHF
TRBV28	TRBJ1-3	-	-	TGTGCCAGCAGTGACCCCCGGGGCACCTCCTCTGGAAACACCATATATTTT	CASSDPRGTSSGNTIYF
TRBV6-1	TRBJ1-5	-	once	TGTGCCAGCAGTTCACTAGGCAATCAGCCCCAGCATTTT	CASSSLGNQPQHF
TRBV19	TRBJ1-2	TRBD1	few	TGTGCCAGTAGCCCCGGGACAGACAACTATGGCTACACCTTC	CASSPGTDNYGYTF
TRBV6-1	TRBJ1-2	-	once	TGTGCCAGCACCGGAAGTGGGCGCTACACCTTC	CASTGSGRYTF
TRBV5-4	TRBJ1-1	-	once	TGTGCCAGCAGCTTGGGGGGGGGCCCTGAAGCTTTCTTT	CASSLGGGPEAFF
TRBV11-3	TRBJ1-1	-	-	TGTGCCAGCAGCCTCAACCCGGGGACTGAAGCTTTCTTT	CASSLNPGTEAFF
TRBV19	TRBJ2-2	-	-	TGTGCCAGTAAGGGACATAACACCGGGGAGCTGTTTTTT	CASKGHNTGELFF
TRBV2	TRBJ2-3	-	-	TGTGCCAGCAACCAGGGAGGAGATACGCAGTATTTT	CASNQGGDTQYF
TRBV7-8	TRBJ1-2	TRBD1	-	TGTGCCAGCAGCTTAGCTTTCTGGACAGGGAGTAGCTACACCTTC	CASSLAFWTGSSYTF
TRBV6-6	TRBJ1-3	TRBD1	few	TGTGCCAGCAGTACTGACAGGGTCCTCTCTGGAAACACCATATATTTT	CASSTDRVLSGNTIYF
TRBV19	TRBJ2-5	-	-	TGTGCCAGTAGTATAAATAGCGTAGGGGAGCAGTACTTC	CASSINSVGEQYF
TRBV7-2	TRBJ1-6	-	-	TGTGCCAGCAGCTCTCCTAATTCACCCCTCCACTTT	CASSSPNSPLHF
TRBV18	TRBJ2-7	TRBD1	-	TGTGCCAGCTCACGGGACAGGACCTACGAGCAGTACTTC	CASSRDRTYEQYF
TRBV7-9	TRBJ1-6	-	-	TGTGCCAGCAGCTTAGGGGGAGACGGTTCACCCCTCCACTTT	CASSLGGDGSPLHF
TRBV29-1	TRBJ1-4	-	-	TGCAGCTTCATACACGATGAAAAACTGTTTTTT	CSFIHDEKLFF
TRBV6-5	TRBJ2-3	TRBD1	few	TGTGCCAGCAGTAGAACAGGGGCAAATACGCAGTATTTT	CASSRTGANTQYF
TRBV11-2	TRBJ2-1	-	-	TGTGCCAGCAGCTCGACAACTAGTGCGAGGAACAATGAGCAGTTCTTC	CASSSTTSARNNEQFF
TRBV7-6	TRBJ2-5	TRBD2	-	TGTGCCAGCAGCTTAGATCTTCCGCGGGAGCGAGGAGAGACCCAGTACTTC	CASSLDLPRERGETQYF
TRBV11-1	TRBJ2-7	TRBD1	-	TGTGCCAGCAGCCCAGGACAGGGGGCATCCTACGAGCAGTACTTC	CASSPGQGASYEQYF
TRBV27	TRBJ2-3	TRBD1	-	TGTGCCAGCAGTTTGGGACAGAGCACAGATACGCAGTATTTT	CASSLGQSTDTQYF
TRBV6-4	TRBJ1-1	-	few	TGTGCCAGCAGTGAGGGCAGGAACACTGAAGCTTTCTTT	CASSEGRNTEAFF
TRBV29-1	TRBJ2-4	-	-	TGCAGCGTCGACCCCCCCGAGGAGAACATTCAGTACTTC	CSVDPPEENIQYF
TRBV20-1	TRBJ2-7	-	few	TGCAGTGCTGGGGGCCCCCTCGAGCAGTACTTC	CSAGGPLEQYF
TRBV18	TRBJ2-7	TRBD1	few	TGTGCCAGCTCAACGGACAGGGTAGCCTACGAGCAGTACTTC	CASSTDRVAYEQYF
TRBV29-1	TRBJ1-1	-	few	TGCAGCGTCAGGGCCCAGGTGGGCCCTGAAGCTTTCTTT	CSVRAQVGPEAFF
TRBV6-1	TRBJ1-2	-	-	TGTGCCAGCAGTGAAGCGATGGGTTACTATGGCTACACCTTC	CASSEAMGYYGYTF
TRBV18	TRBJ1-6	-	-	TGTGCCAGCTCACCAGGGGTGTATAATTCACCCCTCCACTTT	CASSPGVYNSPLHF
TRBV7-6	TRBJ2-3	-	-	TGTGCCAGCAGCTTAGTACCCCCTTCCGGGAGTGGGACAGATACGCAGTATTTT	CASSLVPPSGSGTDTQYF
TRBV4-2	TRBJ1-6	-	-	TGTGCCAGCAGCCAAGGTGGCAGTTATAATTCACCCCTCCACTTT	CASSQGGSYNSPLHF
TRBV1	TRBJ2-2	-	-	TGCACCAGCAGTACGAACACCGGGGAGCTGTTTTTT	CTSSTNTGELFF
TRBV19	TRBJ1-2	-	-	TGTGCCAGCAGTATTAATCTCGACTATGGCTACACCTTC	CASSINLDYGYTF
TRBV2	TRBJ2-3	TRBD2	-	TGTGCCAGCAGTGAACCGGGACTAGGTATGGGAACGCAGTATTTT	CASSEPGLGMGTQYF
TRBV30	TRBJ2-1	TRBD1	-	TGTGCCTGTACCCTTGGGGACAGCTCCTACAATGAGCAGTTCTTC	CACTLGDSSYNEQFF